This is a list of T cell receptor beta chains from one sample in a study of early T cells in non-severe SARS-CoV-2 infection. Via MiXCR, TCRdb re-called the 5' RACE reads, giving one row per CDR3 protein. The table has fewer than 100,000 distinct CDR3 sequences, roughly 10% seen once. The sample taken for sequencing was whole blood. All receptors come from an adult who was a healthcare worker with PCR-confirmed SARS-CoV-2 infection or an uninfected control (not recorded which). Each CDR3 is given with its conserved first and last residue. Each record gives: D gene, clone size, V gene, J gene, CDR3 protein, CDR3 DNA. D genes are given only for firm matches. The listing skips clone size in some rows; elsewhere it reads once, few, many or a size class.

D: NA
size: many
V: TRBV20-1
J: TRBJ2-2
CDR3: CSATGTLNTGELFF
DNA: TGCAGTGCTACCGGGACACTGAACACCGGGGAGCTGTTTTTT

D: TRBD2
size: many
V: TRBV9
J: TRBJ2-7
CDR3: CASSEDGTSLYEQYF
DNA: TGTGCCAGCAGCGAAGACGGGACTAGTCTCTACGAGCAGTACTTC

D: NA
size: many
V: TRBV12-5
J: TRBJ1-1
CDR3: CASGLKTEAFF
DNA: TGTGCTAGTGGTTTGAAGACTGAAGCTTTCTTT

D: NA
size: NA
V: TRBV2
J: TRBJ1-3
CDR3: CASSGRLSSGNTIYF
DNA: TGTGCCAGCAGTGGGCGGCTGAGCTCTGGAAACACCATATATTTT

D: NA
size: many
V: TRBV4-2
J: TRBJ2-5
CDR3: CASSQGGQTQETQYF
DNA: TGTGCCAGCAGCCAAGGAGGACAGACCCAAGAGACCCAGTACTTC

D: NA
size: NA
V: TRBV5-1
J: TRBJ2-7
CDR3: CASSLPGPGAEQYF
DNA: TGCGCCAGCAGCTTACCTGGACCGGGAGCCGAGCAGTACTTC

D: NA
size: few
V: TRBV19
J: TRBJ1-5
CDR3: CATIPSFASNQPQHF
DNA: TGTGCCACCATCCCCTCCTTTGCTAGCAATCAGCCCCAGCATTTT

D: NA
size: NA
V: TRBV19
J: TRBJ2-3
CDR3: CASSAGTRGADTQYF
DNA: TGTGCCAGTAGTGCCGGGACCCGGGGTGCAGATACGCAGTATTTT

D: NA
size: few
V: TRBV10-3
J: TRBJ1-6
CDR3: CAITDGGNSPLHF
DNA: TGTGCCATCACCGACGGAGGAAATTCACCCCTCCACTTT

D: NA
size: many
V: TRBV3-1
J: TRBJ2-3
CDR3: CASSGGGGRTDTQYF
DNA: TGTGCCAGCAGCGGGGGCGGAGGGCGCACAGATACGCAGTATTTT

D: NA
size: many
V: TRBV20-1
J: TRBJ1-2
CDR3: CSAREQSNYGYTF
DNA: TGCAGTGCTAGAGAGCAGAGTAACTATGGCTACACCTTC

D: NA
size: few
V: TRBV29-1
J: TRBJ2-1
CDR3: CSLGGGGSYNEQFF
DNA: TGCAGCCTCGGAGGGGGGGGCTCCTACAATGAGCAGTTCTTC

D: TRBD1
size: NA
V: TRBV7-2
J: TRBJ1-5
CDR3: CASSLDGRGNQPQHF
DNA: TGTGCCAGCAGCTTAGATGGCAGGGGGAATCAGCCCCAGCATTTT

D: NA
size: NA
V: TRBV3-1
J: TRBJ2-7
CDR3: CASSQVRDGEQYF
DNA: TGTGCCAGCAGCCAAGTGAGAGATGGGGAGCAGTACTTC

D: NA
size: NA
V: TRBV12-3/TRBV12-4
J: TRBJ1-1
CDR3: CASSRYTNVNTEAFF
DNA: TGTGCCAGCAGTCGATACACCAATGTGAACACTGAAGCTTTCTTT

D: TRBD1
size: many
V: TRBV5-1
J: TRBJ1-1
CDR3: CASSMGQGSNTEAFF
DNA: TGCGCCAGCAGCATGGGACAGGGGAGCAACACTGAAGCTTTCTTT

D: NA
size: few
V: TRBV18
J: TRBJ1-6
CDR3: CASSPGRGGSPLHF
DNA: TGTGCCAGCTCACCTGGGAGGGGGGGATCACCCCTCCACTTT

D: TRBD1
size: many
V: TRBV19
J: TRBJ1-2
CDR3: CASSLAGGSDGYTF
DNA: TGTGCCAGTAGTTTGGCAGGGGGCTCGGATGGCTACACCTTC

D: NA
size: NA
V: TRBV4-2
J: TRBJ1-1
CDR3: CASSQERLPGPANTEAFF
DNA: TGTGCCAGCAGCCAAGAAAGGCTTCCGGGTCCGGCGAACACTGAAGCTTTCTTT

D: NA
size: NA
V: TRBV6-2/TRBV6-3
J: TRBJ1-5
CDR3: CASSSLAAPQPQHF
DNA: TGTGCCAGCAGCTCACTGGCTGCACCTCAGCCCCAGCATTTT

D: TRBD1
size: few
V: TRBV11-3
J: TRBJ2-1
CDR3: CASSLRTGGEQFF
DNA: TGTGCCAGCAGCCTAAGGACAGGGGGTGAGCAGTTCTTC

D: NA
size: NA
V: TRBV10-3
J: TRBJ1-1
CDR3: CAIGREAVEAFF
DNA: TGTGCCATCGGAAGGGAGGCGGTGGAAGCTTTCTTT

D: NA
size: few
V: TRBV4-2
J: TRBJ2-7
CDR3: CASSLGDGLPSYEQYF
DNA: TGTGCCAGCAGCCTGGGGGACGGGTTACCTTCCTACGAGCAGTACTTC

D: NA
size: few
V: TRBV11-3
J: TRBJ2-7
CDR3: CASSLMPGAYEQYF
DNA: TGTGCCAGCAGCCTAATGCCAGGAGCCTACGAGCAGTACTTC

D: NA
size: many
V: TRBV28
J: TRBJ1-1
CDR3: CASRRMNTEAFF
DNA: TGTGCCAGCAGGCGCATGAACACTGAAGCTTTCTTT

D: NA
size: NA
V: TRBV7-9
J: TRBJ2-1
CDR3: CASLALPGDEQFF
DNA: TGTGCCAGCCTGGCCTTACCCGGGGATGAGCAGTTCTTC

D: NA
size: few
V: TRBV2
J: TRBJ2-5
CDR3: CASRQEETQYF
DNA: TGTGCCAGCAGACAGGAAGAGACCCAGTACTTC

D: NA
size: NA
V: TRBV15
J: TRBJ2-5
CDR3: CATSRDGRGIQETQYF
DNA: TGTGCCACCAGCAGAGACGGGCGGGGCATTCAAGAGACCCAGTACTTC

D: NA
size: many
V: TRBV20-1
J: TRBJ2-5
CDR3: CSARDRLGAETQYF
DNA: TGCAGTGCTAGAGATCGCCTGGGGGCGGAGACCCAGTACTTC

D: NA
size: few
V: TRBV20-1
J: TRBJ2-3
CDR3: CSARVGTDTQYF
DNA: TGCAGTGCTAGAGTAGGAACAGATACGCAGTATTTT

D: TRBD1
size: many
V: TRBV7-6
J: TRBJ2-3
CDR3: CASSLARAGGPFSTDTQYF
DNA: TGTGCCAGCAGCTTAGCGAGGGCAGGGGGCCCGTTTAGCACAGATACGCAGTATTTT

D: NA
size: many
V: TRBV6-5
J: TRBJ2-7
CDR3: CASSFDPATPHYEQYF
DNA: TGTGCCAGCAGTTTTGACCCGGCGACCCCTCATTACGAGCAGTACTTC

D: NA
size: few
V: TRBV9
J: TRBJ1-5
CDR3: CASSLGGLSNQPQHF
DNA: TGTGCCAGCAGCCTAGGGGGACTCAGCAATCAGCCCCAGCATTTT

D: TRBD1
size: many
V: TRBV7-2
J: TRBJ1-6
CDR3: CASSPVTGGRAPLHF
DNA: TGTGCCAGCAGCCCTGTAACAGGGGGCAGGGCACCCCTCCACTTT

D: TRBD1
size: few
V: TRBV7-2
J: TRBJ1-1
CDR3: CASSLDTGGDTEAFF
DNA: TGTGCCAGCAGCTTAGATACAGGGGGGGACACTGAAGCTTTCTTT

D: NA
size: NA
V: TRBV3-1
J: TRBJ1-4
CDR3: CASSQERGEKLFF
DNA: TGTGCCAGCAGCCAAGAGCGTGGTGAAAAACTGTTTTTT

D: NA
size: many
V: TRBV2
J: TRBJ2-1
CDR3: CASRLKNEQFF
DNA: TGTGCCAGCAGGCTAAAGAATGAGCAGTTCTTC